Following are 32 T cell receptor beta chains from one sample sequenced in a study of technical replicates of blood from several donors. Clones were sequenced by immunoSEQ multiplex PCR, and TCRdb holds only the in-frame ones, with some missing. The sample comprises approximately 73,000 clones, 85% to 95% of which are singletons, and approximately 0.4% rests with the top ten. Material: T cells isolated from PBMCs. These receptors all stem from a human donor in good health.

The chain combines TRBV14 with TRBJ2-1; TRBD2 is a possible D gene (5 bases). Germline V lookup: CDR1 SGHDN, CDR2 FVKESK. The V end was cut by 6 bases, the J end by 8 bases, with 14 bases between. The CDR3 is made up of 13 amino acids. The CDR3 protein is CASSLRAIDEQFF. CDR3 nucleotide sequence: TGTGCCAGCAGTCTGAGGGCCATTGATGAGCAGTTCTTC. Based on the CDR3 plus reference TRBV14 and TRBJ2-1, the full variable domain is EAGVTQFPSHSVIEKGQTVTLRCDPISGHDNLYWYRRVMGKEIKFLLHFVKESKQDESGMPNNRFLAERTGGTYSTLKVQPAELEDSGVYFCASSLRAIDEQFFGPGTRLTVL.

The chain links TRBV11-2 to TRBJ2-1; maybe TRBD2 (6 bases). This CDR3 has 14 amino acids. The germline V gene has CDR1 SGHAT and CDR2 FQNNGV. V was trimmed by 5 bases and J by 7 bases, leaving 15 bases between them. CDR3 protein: CASSPTSIPNEQFF. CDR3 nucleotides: TGTGCCAGCAGCCCTACTAGCATCCCTAATGAGCAGTTCTTC.

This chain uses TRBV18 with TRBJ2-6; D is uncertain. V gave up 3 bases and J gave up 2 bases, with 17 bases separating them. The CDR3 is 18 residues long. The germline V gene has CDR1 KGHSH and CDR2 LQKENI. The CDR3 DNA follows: TGTGCCAGCTCACCGAAGGCGGCCCCAAAGGCTGGGGCCAACGTCCTGACTTTC. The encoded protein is CASSPKAAPKAGANVLTF.

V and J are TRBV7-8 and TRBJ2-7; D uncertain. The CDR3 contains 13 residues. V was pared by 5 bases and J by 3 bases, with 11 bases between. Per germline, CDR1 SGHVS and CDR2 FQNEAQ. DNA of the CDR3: TGTGCCAGCAGCCAGGCAGCAAACTACGAGCAGTACTTC. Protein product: CASSQAANYEQYF.

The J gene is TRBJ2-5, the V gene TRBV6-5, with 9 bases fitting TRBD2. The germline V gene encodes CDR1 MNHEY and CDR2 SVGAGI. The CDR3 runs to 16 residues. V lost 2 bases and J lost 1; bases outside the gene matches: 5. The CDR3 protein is CASSYAVGLAQETQYF. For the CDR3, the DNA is TGTGCCAGCAGTTACGCCGTGGGACTAGCCCAAGAGACCCAGTACTTC.

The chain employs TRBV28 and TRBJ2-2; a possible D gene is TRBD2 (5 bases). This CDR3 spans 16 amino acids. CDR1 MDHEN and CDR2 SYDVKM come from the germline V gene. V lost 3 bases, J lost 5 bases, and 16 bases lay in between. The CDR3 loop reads CASSFPSLAFTGELFF. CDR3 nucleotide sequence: TGTGCCAGCAGTTTTCCTAGCTTGGCTTTTACCGGGGAGCTGTTTTTT. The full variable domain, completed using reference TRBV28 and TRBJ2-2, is DVKVTQSSRYLVKRTGEKVFLECVQDMDHENMFWYRQDPGLGLRLIYFSYDVKMKEKGDIPEGYSVSREKKERFSLILESASTNQTSMYLCASSFPSLAFTGELFFGEGSRLTVL.

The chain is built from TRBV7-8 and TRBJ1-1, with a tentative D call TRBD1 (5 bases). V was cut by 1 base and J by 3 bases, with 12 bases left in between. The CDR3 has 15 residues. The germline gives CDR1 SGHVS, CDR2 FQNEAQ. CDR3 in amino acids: CASSLVEGTDTEAFF. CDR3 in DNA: TGTGCCAGCAGCTTAGTGGAGGGGACGGACACTGAAGCTTTCTTT.

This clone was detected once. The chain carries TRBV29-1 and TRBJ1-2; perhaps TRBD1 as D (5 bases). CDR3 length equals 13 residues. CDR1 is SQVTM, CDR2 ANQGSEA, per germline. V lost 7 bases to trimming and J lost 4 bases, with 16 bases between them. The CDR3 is CSAGTSIGYGYTF. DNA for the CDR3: TGCAGCGCCGGGACTTCAATCGGCTATGGCTACACCTTC.

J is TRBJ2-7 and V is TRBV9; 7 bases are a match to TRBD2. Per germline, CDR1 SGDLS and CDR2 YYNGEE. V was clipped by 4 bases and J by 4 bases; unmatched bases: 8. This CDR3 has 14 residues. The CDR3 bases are TGTGCCAGCAGCCCCCAGGGTAGCGGGTACGAGCAGTACTTC. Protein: CASSPQGSGYEQYF.

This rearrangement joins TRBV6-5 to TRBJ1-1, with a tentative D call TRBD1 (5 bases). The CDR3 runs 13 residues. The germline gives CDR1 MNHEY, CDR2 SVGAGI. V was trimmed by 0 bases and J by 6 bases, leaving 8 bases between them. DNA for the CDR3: TGTGCCAGCAGTTACTCGTTAGGGGCTGAAGCTTTCTTT. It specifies CASSYSLGAEAFF.

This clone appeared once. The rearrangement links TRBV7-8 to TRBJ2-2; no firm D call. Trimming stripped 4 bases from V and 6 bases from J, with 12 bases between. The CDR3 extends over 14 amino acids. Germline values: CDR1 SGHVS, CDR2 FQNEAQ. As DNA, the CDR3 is TGTGCCAGCAGCTCCCTAGTTTACTCCGGGGAGCTGTTTTTT. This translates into CASSSLVYSGELFF.

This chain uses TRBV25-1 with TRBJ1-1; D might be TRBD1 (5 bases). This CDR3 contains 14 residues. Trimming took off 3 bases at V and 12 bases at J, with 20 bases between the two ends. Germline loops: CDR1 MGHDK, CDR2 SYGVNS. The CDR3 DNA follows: TGTGCCAGCAGTGACCAGGGAATAGGTAGTACCTCTTTCTTT. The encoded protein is CASSDQGIGSTSFF.

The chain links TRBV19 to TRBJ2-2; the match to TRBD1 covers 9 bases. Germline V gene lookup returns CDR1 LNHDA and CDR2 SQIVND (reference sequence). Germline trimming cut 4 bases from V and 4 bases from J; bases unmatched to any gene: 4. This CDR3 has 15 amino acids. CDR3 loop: CASSRDREPTGELFF. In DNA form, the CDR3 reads TGTGCCAGTAGTAGGGACAGGGAGCCCACCGGGGAGCTGTTTTTT.

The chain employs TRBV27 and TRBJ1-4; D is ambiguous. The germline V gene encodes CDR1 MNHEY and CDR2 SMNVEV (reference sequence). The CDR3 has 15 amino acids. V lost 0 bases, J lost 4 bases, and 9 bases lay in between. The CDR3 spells CASSLSPLSNEKLFF. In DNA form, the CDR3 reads TGTGCCAGCAGTTTATCGCCCCTGAGTAATGAAAAACTGTTTTTT.

CDR3: CASSQAGGSTDTQYF. The CDR3, as DNA: TGCGCCAGCAGCCAAGCGGGCGGGAGCACAGATACGCAGTATTTT. This chain links TRBV4-3 with TRBJ2-3; D possibly corresponds to TRBD2 (5 bases). The V end lost 1 base, the J end lost 0 bases, and 8 bases lay between the germline ends. This CDR3 has 15 amino acids. From germline, CDR1 is LGHNA and CDR2 YSLEER.

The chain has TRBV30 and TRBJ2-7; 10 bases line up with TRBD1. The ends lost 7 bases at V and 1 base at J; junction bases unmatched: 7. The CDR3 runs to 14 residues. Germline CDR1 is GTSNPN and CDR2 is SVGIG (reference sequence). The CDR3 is CASRDRGLSYEQYF. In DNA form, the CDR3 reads TGTGCCTCTAGAGACAGGGGGCTTTCCTACGAGCAGTACTTC. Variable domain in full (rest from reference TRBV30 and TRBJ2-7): SQTIHQWPATLVQPVGSPLSLECTVEGTSNPNLYWYRQAAGRGLQLLFYSVGIGQISSEVPQNLSASRPQDRQFILSSKKLLLSDSGFYLCASRDRGLSYEQYFGPGTRLTVT.

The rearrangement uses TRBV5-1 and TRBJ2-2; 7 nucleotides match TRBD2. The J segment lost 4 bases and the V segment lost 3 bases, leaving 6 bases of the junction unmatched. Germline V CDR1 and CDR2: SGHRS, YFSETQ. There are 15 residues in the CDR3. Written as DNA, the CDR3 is TGCGCCAGCAGCTCCCGGACTAGGGGCACCGGGGAGCTGTTTTTT. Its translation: CASSSRTRGTGELFF.

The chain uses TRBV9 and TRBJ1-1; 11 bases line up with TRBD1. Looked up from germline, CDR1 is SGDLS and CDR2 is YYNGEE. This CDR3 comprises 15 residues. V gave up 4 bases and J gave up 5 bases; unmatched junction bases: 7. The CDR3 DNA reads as TGTGCCAGCAGCACATCCGGGACAGGGGGAACTGAAGCTTTCTTT. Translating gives CASSTSGTGGTEAFF.

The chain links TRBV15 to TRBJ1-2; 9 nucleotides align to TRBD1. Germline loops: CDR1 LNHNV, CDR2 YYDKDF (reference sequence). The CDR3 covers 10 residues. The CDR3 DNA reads TGTGCTACAGGGGGCCCTGGCTACACCTTC. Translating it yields CATGGPGYTF.

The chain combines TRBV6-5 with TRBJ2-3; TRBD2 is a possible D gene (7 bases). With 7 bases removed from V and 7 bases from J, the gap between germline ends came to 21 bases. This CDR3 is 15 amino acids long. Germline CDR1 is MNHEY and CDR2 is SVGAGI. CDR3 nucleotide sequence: TGTGCCAGCAATCCATTTGGGGGGGCTAGAAATACGCAGTATTTT. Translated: CASNPFGGARNTQYF.

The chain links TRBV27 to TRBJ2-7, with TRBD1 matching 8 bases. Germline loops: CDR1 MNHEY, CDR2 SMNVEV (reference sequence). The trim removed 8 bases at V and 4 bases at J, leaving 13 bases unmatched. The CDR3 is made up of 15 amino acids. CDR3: CASGPLGTGRYEQYF. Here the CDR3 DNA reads TGTGCCAGCGGACCCCTGGGGACAGGCCGATACGAGCAGTACTTC.

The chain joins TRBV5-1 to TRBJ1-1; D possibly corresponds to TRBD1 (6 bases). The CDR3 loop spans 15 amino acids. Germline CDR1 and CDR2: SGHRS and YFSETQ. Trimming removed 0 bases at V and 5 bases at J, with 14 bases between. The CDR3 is CASSLDSQGMTEAFF. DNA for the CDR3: TGCGCCAGCAGCTTGGATTCGCAGGGGATGACTGAAGCTTTCTTT.

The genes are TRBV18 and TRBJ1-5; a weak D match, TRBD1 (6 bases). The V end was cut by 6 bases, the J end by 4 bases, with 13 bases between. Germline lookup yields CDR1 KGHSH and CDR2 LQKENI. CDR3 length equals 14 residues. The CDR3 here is CASSEDRANQPQHF. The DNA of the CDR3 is TGTGCCAGCTCTGAGGACAGAGCTAATCAGCCCCAGCATTTT.

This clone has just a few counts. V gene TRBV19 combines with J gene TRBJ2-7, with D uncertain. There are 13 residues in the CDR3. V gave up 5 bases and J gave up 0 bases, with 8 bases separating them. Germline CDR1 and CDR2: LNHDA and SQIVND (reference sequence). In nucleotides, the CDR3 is TGTGCCAGTAGTCGCACCGGCTCCTACGAGCAGTACTTC. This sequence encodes CASSRTGSYEQYF.

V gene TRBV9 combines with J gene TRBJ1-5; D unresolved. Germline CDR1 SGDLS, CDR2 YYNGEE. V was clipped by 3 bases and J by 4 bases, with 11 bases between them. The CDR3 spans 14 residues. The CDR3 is CASSGGGDNQPQHF. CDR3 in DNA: TGTGCCAGCAGCGGAGGCGGGGATAATCAGCCCCAGCATTTT.

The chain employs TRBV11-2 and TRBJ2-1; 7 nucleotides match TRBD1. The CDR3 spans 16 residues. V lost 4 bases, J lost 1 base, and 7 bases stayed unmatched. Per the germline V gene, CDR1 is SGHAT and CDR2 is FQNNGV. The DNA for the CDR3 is TGTGCCAGCAGCTACAGACAGGGTAGTTCCTACAATGAGCAGTTCTTC. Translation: CASSYRQGSSYNEQFF.

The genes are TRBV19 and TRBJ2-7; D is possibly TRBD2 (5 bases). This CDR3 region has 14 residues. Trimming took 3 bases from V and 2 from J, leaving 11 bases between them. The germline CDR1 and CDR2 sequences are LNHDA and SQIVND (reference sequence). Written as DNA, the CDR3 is TGTGCCAGTAGTATTGGCGGGTTAGCCTACGAGCAGTACTTC. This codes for CASSIGGLAYEQYF.

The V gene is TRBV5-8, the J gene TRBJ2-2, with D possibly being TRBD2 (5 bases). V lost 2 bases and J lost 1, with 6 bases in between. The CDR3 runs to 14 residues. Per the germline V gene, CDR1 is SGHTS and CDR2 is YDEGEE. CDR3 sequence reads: CASSLRENTGELFF. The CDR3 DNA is TGTGCCAGCAGCTTACGGGAGAACACCGGGGAGCTGTTTTTT. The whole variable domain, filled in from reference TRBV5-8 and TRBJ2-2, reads EAGVTQSPTHLIKTRGQQATLRCSPISGHTSVYWYQQALGLGLQFLLWYDEGEERNRGNFPPRFSGRQFPNYSSELNVNALELEDSALYLCASSLRENTGELFFGEGSRLTVL.

The chain's CDR3 is CASSLSQMNTEAFF. CDR3 DNA: TGTGCCAGCAGCTTATCACAGATGAACACTGAAGCTTTCTTT. The chain uses TRBV11-2 and TRBJ1-1, with no clear D. CDR3 length: 14 amino acids. V lost 2 bases, J lost 0 bases, and 7 bases lay in between. Germline V gene lookup returns CDR1 SGHAT and CDR2 FQNNGV.

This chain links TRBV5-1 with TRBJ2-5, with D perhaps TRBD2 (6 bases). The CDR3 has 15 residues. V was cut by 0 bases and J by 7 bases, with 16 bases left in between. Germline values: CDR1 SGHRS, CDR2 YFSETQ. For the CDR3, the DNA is TGCGCCAGCAGCTTGGCAGGAAGGGGAGGACGGACCCAGTACTTC. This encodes CASSLAGRGGRTQYF.

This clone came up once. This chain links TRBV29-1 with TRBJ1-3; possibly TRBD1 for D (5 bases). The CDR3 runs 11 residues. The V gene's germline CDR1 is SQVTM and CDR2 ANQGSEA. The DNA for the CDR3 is TGCGGGTCGGGGGGAGGAAACACCATATATTTT. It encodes CGSGGGNTIYF.

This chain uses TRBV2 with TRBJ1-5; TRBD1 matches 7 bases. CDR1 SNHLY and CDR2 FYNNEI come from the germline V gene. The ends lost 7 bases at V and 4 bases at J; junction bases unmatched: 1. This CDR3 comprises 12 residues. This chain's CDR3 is CASNRGNQPQHF. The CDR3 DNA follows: TGTGCCAGCAACAGGGGTAATCAGCCCCAGCATTTT.